Shown below are 24 T cell receptor beta chains from a single sample sequenced in a study of blood T cell repertoires in COVID-19. The protocol was immunoSEQ multiplex PCR, while the TCRdb copy is restricted to in-frame clones and leaves out a portion. The data show some 390,000 clones, about 88% seen once. Source material: peripheral blood. These receptors all come from a woman in her thirties or forties with COVID-19, enrolled during active disease.

The J gene is TRBJ1-1, the V gene TRBV28, with 8 positions matching TRBD1. The CDR3 runs 16 residues. The V gene end was trimmed by 6 bases and the J gene end by 0 bases; junction bases not matched to a gene: 9. Germline loops: CDR1 MDHEN, CDR2 SYDVKM. The CDR3 DNA is TGTGCCAGCAGGAAAAGACAGGGGAGGGTGAACACTGAAGCTTTCTTT. This gives the protein CASRKRQGRVNTEAFF.

The chain carries TRBV6-2 or TRBV6-3 and TRBJ2-5; TRBD2 aligns across 10 bases. Germline CDR1 MNHEY, CDR2 SVGEGT. V lost 5 bases to trimming and J lost 5 bases; unmatched junction nucleotides: 11. The length of the CDR3 is 16 residues. The CDR3 region is CASSRPLAGDPETQYF. The CDR3 DNA is TGTGCCAGCAGTCGCCCCCTAGCGGGAGATCCCGAGACCCAGTACTTC.

V usage is TRBV15 and J usage is TRBJ1-2; 8 bases align to TRBD1. The CDR3 has 16 residues. Germline CDR1 is LNHNV and CDR2 is YYDKDF (reference sequence). V was pared by 0 bases and J by 4 bases, with 7 bases of the junction left unmatched. In nucleotides, the CDR3 is TGTGCCACCAGCAGAGATCGAGCAGGGGGCGGCTATGGCTACACCTTC. It encodes CATSRDRAGGGYGYTF.

The rearrangement links TRBV19 to TRBJ1-2; possibly TRBD1 for D (6 bases). In germline, CDR1 is LNHDA, CDR2 SQIVND (reference sequence). V was pared by 1 base and J by 3 bases, with 9 bases between. The CDR3 has 14 amino acids. CDR3 bases: TGTGCCAGTAGTATAGGGGACACCTACTATGGCTACACCTTC. It encodes CASSIGDTYYGYTF. The variable domain in full, completed from reference TRBV19 and TRBJ1-2, reads DGGITQSPKYLFRKEGQNVTLSCEQNLNHDAMYWYRQDPGQGLRLIYYSQIVNDFQKGDIAEGYSVSREKKESFPLTVTSAQKNPTAFYLCASSIGDTYYGYTFGSGTRLTVV.

In the case of this clone: The sample carries other DNA sequences with the same CDR3. The chain uses TRBV18 and TRBJ2-2, with 7 bases lining up with TRBD1. J gave up 3 bases and V 6 bases, and 13 bases lay outside the gene matches. The germline CDR1 and CDR2 sequences are KGHSH and LQKENI. CDR3 length: 17 residues. In DNA form, the CDR3 reads TGTGCCAGCTCGCCAACCGGCAAGACAGGGTACACCGGGGAGCTGTTTTTT. Translated, it gives CASSPTGKTGYTGELFF.

This sequence joins TRBV7-2 and TRBJ2-7; D is possibly TRBD1 (6 bases). V shed 3 bases and J shed 4 bases, with 16 bases lying between them. Per germline, CDR1 SGHTA and CDR2 FQGNSA. The CDR3 spans 15 residues. The CDR3 protein is CASSLETGPWYEQYF. CDR3 in DNA: TGTGCCAGCAGCTTGGAGACAGGACCTTGGTACGAGCAGTACTTC. Full variable domain (rest looked up from reference TRBV7-2 and TRBJ2-7): GAGVSQSPSNKVTEKGKDVELRCDPISGHTALYWYRQSLGQGLEFLIYFQGNSAPDKSGLPSDRFSAERTGGSVSTLTIQRTQQEDSAVYLCASSLETGPWYEQYFGPGTRLTVT.

This clone was counted once. The V gene is TRBV28, the J gene TRBJ2-7; perhaps TRBD1 as D (6 bases). The length of the CDR3 is 12 residues. The germline V gene encodes CDR1 MDHEN and CDR2 SYDVKM. With 6 bases removed from V and 6 bases from J, the gap between germline ends came to 12 bases. CDR3 nucleotide sequence: TGTGCCAGCAGGCAACAGGGACGCGAGCAGTACTTC. Protein product: CASRQQGREQYF. The full variable domain, completed using reference TRBV28 and TRBJ2-7, is DVKVTQSSRYLVKRTGEKVFLECVQDMDHENMFWYRQDPGLGLRLIYFSYDVKMKEKGDIPEGYSVSREKKERFSLILESASTNQTSMYLCASRQQGREQYFGPGTRLTVT.

Only one count was recorded for this clone. The V and J genes are TRBV11-2 and TRBJ1-4; 8 bases map to TRBD1. The V segment lost 4 bases and the J segment 8 bases; nucleotides outside the gene matches: 3. Germline values: CDR1 SGHAT, CDR2 FQNNGV. This CDR3 contains 13 residues. CDR3 protein: CASSWTGQEKLFF. The CDR3 region has the DNA TGTGCCAGCAGCTGGACAGGGCAAGAAAAACTGTTTTTT.

The chain combines TRBV18 with TRBJ2-1, with a tentative D call TRBD2 (6 bases). The V gene's germline CDR1 is KGHSH and CDR2 LQKENI. The CDR3 extends over 17 amino acids. V was cut by 6 bases and J by 4 bases, with 22 bases left in between. This CDR3 reads CASSRRSDYPQYNEQFF. CDR3 nucleotide sequence: TGTGCCAGCTCCCGAAGATCGGACTACCCCCAATACAATGAGCAGTTCTTC.

The chain is built from TRBV5-4 and TRBJ2-7, with 9 nucleotides matching TRBD1. CDR1 and CDR2 from the germline V gene are SGHNT and YYREEE (reference sequence). J was trimmed by 1 base and V by 0 bases; bases with no gene match: 2. This CDR3 is 15 amino acids long. The CDR3 reads CASSLETGGSYEQYF. CDR3 DNA: TGTGCCAGCAGCTTGGAGACAGGGGGTTCCTACGAGCAGTACTTC.

The chain links TRBV10-2 to TRBJ2-1, with no clear D. CDR3 length: 11 residues. Germline lookup yields CDR1 WSHSY and CDR2 SAAADI. The V end lost 1 base, the J end lost 9 bases, and 4 bases lay between the germline ends. DNA of the CDR3: TGCGCCAGCAGTGAGTACGGTGAGCAGTTCTTC. This sequence encodes CASSEYGEQFF.

V usage is TRBV2 and J usage is TRBJ2-7, with TRBD1 matching over 8 bases. Germline-derived CDR1 and CDR2 are SNHLY and FYNNEI. The CDR3 has 17 residues. The J segment lost 2 bases and the V segment lost 6 bases, leaving 15 bases of the junction unmatched. CDR3 nucleotides: TGTGCCAGCAGCGCCCAGAAGTACAGGGGGGCCCCCTACGAGCAGTACTTC. It translates to CASSAQKYRGAPYEQYF.

On this clone itself: The identical CDR3 is also encoded by other nucleotide sequences in the sample. The chain employs TRBV30 and TRBJ2-5, with TRBD1 matching over 8 bases. Germline loops: CDR1 GTSNPN, CDR2 SVGIG (reference sequence). Germline trimming cut 0 bases from V and 1 base from J; bases unmatched to any gene: 1. The CDR3 extends over 14 amino acids. CDR3 region: CAWSVGQGQETQYF. The CDR3 DNA follows: TGTGCCTGGAGTGTAGGACAGGGCCAAGAGACCCAGTACTTC.

The chain carries TRBV28 and TRBJ1-5, with 8 bases that match TRBD1. The CDR3 loop spans 14 amino acids. V was pared by 5 bases and J by 5 bases, with 5 bases of the junction left unmatched. The germline gives CDR1 MDHEN, CDR2 SYDVKM. The CDR3 DNA reads as TGTGCCAGCAGTGGACAGGGTTTGGATCAGCCCCAGCATTTT. Protein product: CASSGQGLDQPQHF.

The gene calls are TRBV15 and TRBJ2-3; the match to TRBD2 covers 9 bases. This CDR3 contains 15 residues. Trimming at V came to 4 bases and at J to 4 bases, leaving 6 bases not matched to a gene. CDR1 and CDR2 from the germline V gene are LNHNV and YYDKDF (reference sequence). Here the CDR3 reads CATSTSSGSSDTQYF. Here the CDR3 DNA reads TGTGCCACCAGCACCAGTAGCGGGAGCTCAGATACGCAGTATTTT. Full variable domain (remainder filled in from reference TRBV15 and TRBJ2-3): DAMVIQNPRYQVTQFGKPVTLSCSQTLNHNVMYWYQQKSSQAPKLLFHYYDKDFNNEADTPDNFQSRRPNTSFCFLDIRSPGLGDTAMYLCATSTSSGSSDTQYFGPGTRLTVL.

The chain employs TRBV11-2 and TRBJ1-2; D not resolved. Germline loops: CDR1 SGHAT, CDR2 FQNNGV. This CDR3 contains 16 residues. V was pared by 5 bases and J by 6 bases, with 22 bases between. CDR3 residues: CASSPNTRGSFHGYTF. The CDR3 DNA reads TGTGCCAGCAGCCCGAACACTAGAGGGTCCTTTCATGGCTACACCTTC.

As for this clone: This CDR3 is also generated by other DNA sequences in the sample. The chain links TRBV24-1 to TRBJ1-5, with 7 bases fitting TRBD1. Germline CDR1 KGHDR, CDR2 SFDVKD. The length of the CDR3 is 14 residues. Trimming took 4 bases from V and 4 from J; bases not matched to a gene: 3. CDR3 bases: TGTGCCACCAGTGAGCCGGGACAGAATCAGCCCCAGCATTTT. Protein product: CATSEPGQNQPQHF.

The chain is built from TRBV28 and TRBJ1-6; TRBD1 matches 7 bases. V lost 3 bases, J lost 5 bases, and 10 bases stayed unmatched. The CDR3 is 17 residues long. CDR1 is MDHEN, CDR2 SYDVKM, per germline. As DNA, the CDR3 is TGTGCCAGCAGTTTCATTAACGCCGGGACAGATAATTCACCCCTCCACTTT. Translating it yields CASSFINAGTDNSPLHF.

The V gene is TRBV9, the J gene TRBJ2-5; D possibly corresponds to TRBD2 (6 bases). The CDR3 has 15 amino acids. Trimming took 4 bases from V and 3 from J, leaving 16 bases between them. CDR1 and CDR2 from the germline V gene are SGDLS and YYNGEE. This chain's CDR3 is CASSLMTRGEETQYF. CDR3 coding DNA: TGTGCCAGCAGCCTCATGACTAGAGGAGAAGAGACCCAGTACTTC.

Details on this clone: The sample contains more than one DNA sequence encoding this CDR3. This sequence joins TRBV24-1 and TRBJ1-1; 10 nucleotides align to TRBD1. This CDR3 comprises 15 residues. Looked up from germline, CDR1 is KGHDR and CDR2 is SFDVKD. Losses at the gene ends were 4 bases for V and 5 bases for J; bases not matched to a gene: 6. DNA for the CDR3: TGTGCCACCAGTGACCCCGGGACAGGGGATACTGAAGCTTTCTTT. Translation gives CATSDPGTGDTEAFF.

CDR3 in DNA: TGTGCCAGCAGCCAAGGCCGACAGAGTAACACTGAAGCTTTCTTT. It codes for CASSQGRQSNTEAFF. V and J are TRBV3-1 (or the pseudogene TRBV3-2) and TRBJ1-1; a weak D match, TRBD1 (5 bases). This CDR3 comprises 15 residues. The ends were cut back, 1 base at V and 2 bases at J, with 11 bases in the middle. Germline V gene sequence: CDR1 LGHDT, CDR2 YNNKEL (reference sequence).

V usage is TRBV25-1 and J usage is TRBJ2-2; the D gene is possibly TRBD2 (7 bases). The V gene lost 3 bases and the J gene lost 4 bases, with 12 bases spanning the gap. This CDR3 contains 15 residues. Germline V gene lookup returns CDR1 MGHDK and CDR2 SYGVNS. The chain's CDR3 is CASSDVRGGTGELFF. The DNA of the CDR3 is TGTGCCAGCAGTGATGTAAGGGGGGGCACCGGGGAGCTGTTTTTT.

The V gene is TRBV19, the J gene TRBJ2-1; tentatively, D is TRBD2 (5 bases). This CDR3 has 13 amino acids. The ends were cut back, 1 base at V and 10 bases at J, with 11 bases in the middle. The V gene's germline CDR1 is LNHDA and CDR2 SQIVND (reference sequence). CDR3 residues: CASSIAGTTEQFF. For the CDR3, the DNA is TGTGCCAGTAGTATAGCGGGAACCACAGAGCAGTTCTTC.

The rearrangement links TRBV7-2 to TRBJ1-4; 7 bases match TRBD1. With V trimmed by 4 bases and J by 14 bases, 10 bases remained unmatched. Germline V gives CDR1 SGHTA, CDR2 FQGNSA. This CDR3 region has 13 residues. The CDR3 nucleotides are TGTGCCAGCAGCTCAGCCTCGAGACAGGGTCTGTTTTTT. Its protein product is CASSSASRQGLFF.